The source of this T cell receptor (beta chain) is a study of T-cell memory formation after mild COVID-19. Study summary: TCR clusters showed largely donor specificity.

The CDR3 contains 15 residues. The germline CDR1 and CDR2 sequences are SGHDT and YYEEEE. V lost 7 bases to trimming and J lost 1 base, with 15 bases between them. Study conclusions and caveats: Day 15 to 85 contracting clones showed balanced CD4/CD8; day 15 to 37 expanders favored CD4+. In pre-infection memory, a portion of responding clones appeared, which suggested that cross-reactive memory joined.

The TCR alpha and TCR beta cDNA libraries, bearing sample barcodes and UMIs, were generated by 5'RACE using constant-segment primers. TCRdb recomputed calls from the 5' RACE reads with MiXCR, one row per CDR3 protein. The sample shows approximately 150,000 distinct CDR3 sequences, 10% to 15% of them seen only once. Concerning this clonotype: Its antigen is undetermined.

The sequencing input was PBMCs or a T cell subset sorted from them (not recorded which). The sequence derives from a man aged 18 to 29 who had mild COVID-19 (a few samples of this study predate the infection). Cell type and time point are not known. The chain recombines TRBV5-6 with TRBJ2-4; D is unclear. CDR3 amino acids: CASATSLSAKNIQYF. The CDR3 DNA reads TGTGCCAGCGCGACGAGTCTATCCGCCAAAAACATTCAGTACTTC. The variable domain in full, with the rest retrieved from reference TRBV5-6 and TRBJ2-4, is DAGVTQSPTHLIKTRGQQVTLRCSPKSGHDTVSWYQQALGQGPQFIFQYYEEEERQRGNFPDRFSGHQFPNYSSELNVNALLLGDSALYLCASATSLSAKNIQYFGAGTRLSVL.